This TCR beta chain is drawn from a study of T cell responses to AZD1222 COVID-19 vaccine. Repertoires were generated with immunoSEQ multiplex PCR, while TCRdb's copy carries only in-frame clones and drops some. The sample has tens of thousands of clones, approximately 86% seen once. The CDR3 runs to 13 residues. The V end was cut by 1 base, the J end by 13 bases, with 13 bases between. The V gene's germline CDR1 is SGHAT and CDR2 FQNNGV. The receptor was derived from an adult in good health. The sequencing here drew on peripheral blood, taken on day 0 of MenACWY control vaccination. The chain uses TRBV11-2 and TRBJ2-2; possibly TRBD1 for D (5 bases). The CDR3 region is CASSLVVRQGLFF. DNA for the CDR3: TGTGCCAGCAGCTTAGTTGTTCGCCAGGGGCTGTTTTTT.